This T cell receptor (beta chain) was obtained from a study of human T cells and chemical hapten exposure (dated by TCRdb to 2020 to 2022). In the study overall: For sensitization, 2% DPC in acetone was applied to a roughly 2 cm by roughly 2 cm area of upper inner arm skin. Throughout the study period of 20 to 25 weeks, patients also received therapeutic DPC doses to the scalp every week. Patch testing was performed on the upper back with Finn chambers containing 0.01% DPC, and the patch tests were scored after 6 days according to International Contact Dermatitis Research Group standards. Most of the patients in the cohort were female, and the cohort covered alopecia areata with under or over 50% scalp involvement, alopecia totalis and alopecia universalis. Libraries were pooled for sequencing, and variation in per-sample TCR yields was attributed mainly to small differences in library volumes within the pool. Peripheral blood TCR repertoire changes were tracked in vivo in alopecia patients during primary and secondary sensitization to the hapten diphenylcyclopropenone (DPC). Patient blood was sampled pre-sensitization (week 0) and at 2, 6 and about 24 weeks after DPC sensitization. Blood for TCR sequencing was provided by twenty-nine alopecia patients at one to four time points (pre-sensitization, 2, 6 and 24 weeks).

This clonotype was picked up many times. Its antigen is unknown. Per-base quality was not reported, and no clone a single base away is much larger than it. Study-wide conclusions, independent of this receptor: The number of TCRs above 1 in 1000 frequency did not change with DPC sensitization; there was no evidence of global repertoire structure alterations. Because every patient had alopecia, a presumed autoimmune disease, the patients' immune response might differ from that of healthy individuals. Compared with pre-sensitization or healthy control sets, expanded TCRs formed significantly more large CDR3 similarity clusters, which is consistent with antigen-driven responses. Repeated subsampling changed both the strength of the expansion versus patch-test correlation and the threshold at which the correlation became significant. The number of PT1 expanded TCRs positively correlated with patch test score, significant at thresholds 8, 16 and 32 but not 4.

CDR1 and CDR2, per the germline V gene (reference sequence), are LGHDT and YNNKEL. V has 3 bases trimmed and J has 1 base trimmed; junction bases matching no gene number 5. The CDR3, from cysteine to phenylalanine, totals 15 residues. Only CDR3 DNA remains: 45 bases, in frame from the first base. The library was produced with RACE. For sequencing, a NextSeq 500 was employed. During library preparation, unique molecular identifiers were attached to individual cDNA molecules so that TCRs could be counted quantitatively and reproducibly. Both TCR alpha and TCR beta chains were sequenced from each blood RNA sample. The study's processing was this. The median number of TCRs per sample was 90,000 to 100,000, ranging from roughly 23,224 to 700,000. The Decombinator software suite was used to annotate V, J and CDR3 in the TCR reads. For the PS versus PT1 abundance plots, all samples were subsampled to the same number of TCRs (28,000). Expanded TCRs were defined as absent before sensitization and observed at least eight times at the 2-week time point. TCRdb reran the public reads through fastp at Q25 and MiXCR, keeping productive beta chains. Records with the same CDR3 protein are collapsed into one entry carrying the most frequent genes and DNA. These V and J calls rely on TCRdb rather than the paper's analysis. In all, the sample holds around 330,000 distinct CDR3 sequences, and about 5% of those were seen once. The ten largest clones add up to over 7% of the sample.

The time point label corresponds to: pre-sensitization, week 0. The treatment or condition label corresponds to: therapeutic diphenylcyclopropenone sensitization with weekly scalp DPC. At each patch-test visit, blood was drawn before the patch test was applied. To be eligible, patients had to be aged 18 to 70, diagnosed with alopecia and judged suitable for DPC therapy, while pregnant patients were excluded. Total RNA was extracted from unfractionated whole blood collected in Tempus Blood RNA tubes. The starting material was whole blood, obtained in connection with sensitization to the hapten diphenylcyclopropenone (DPC). The rearrangement combines TRBV3-1 with TRBJ1-2, with 7 middle bases fitting TRBD1. The source of this sequence is a young woman with alopecia areata. Some clones in this sample may be carry-over from other donors' samples. The CDR3 here reads CASSQSGQLNYGYTF. The nucleotides are TGTGCCAGCAGCCAGTCGGGACAGCTTAACTATGGCTACACCTTC.